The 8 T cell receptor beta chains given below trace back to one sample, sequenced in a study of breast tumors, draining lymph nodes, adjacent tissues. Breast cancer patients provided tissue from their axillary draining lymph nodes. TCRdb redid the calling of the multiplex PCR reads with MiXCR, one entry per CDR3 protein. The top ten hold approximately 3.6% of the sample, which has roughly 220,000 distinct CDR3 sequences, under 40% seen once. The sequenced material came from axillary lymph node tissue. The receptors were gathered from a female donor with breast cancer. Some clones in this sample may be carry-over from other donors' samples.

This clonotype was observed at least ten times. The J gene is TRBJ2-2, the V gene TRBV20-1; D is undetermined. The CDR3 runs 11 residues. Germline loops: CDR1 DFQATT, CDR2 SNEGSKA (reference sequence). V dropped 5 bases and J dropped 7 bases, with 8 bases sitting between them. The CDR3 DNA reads TGCAGTGCTCCGGACGGCGGGGAGCTGTTTTTT. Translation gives CSAPDGGELFF.

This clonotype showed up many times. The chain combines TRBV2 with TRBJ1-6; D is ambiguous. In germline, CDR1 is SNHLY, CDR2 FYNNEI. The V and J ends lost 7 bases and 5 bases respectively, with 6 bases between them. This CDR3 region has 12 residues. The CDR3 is CASIADNSPLHF. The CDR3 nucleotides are TGTGCCAGCATTGCGGATAATTCACCCCTCCACTTT.

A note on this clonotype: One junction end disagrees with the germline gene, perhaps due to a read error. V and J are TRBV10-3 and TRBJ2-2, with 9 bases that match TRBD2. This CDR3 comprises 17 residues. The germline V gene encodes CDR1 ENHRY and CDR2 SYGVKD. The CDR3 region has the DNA TGTGCCAGCAGCTACCTTAGGACTAGCGCGAACACCGGGGAGCCGTTTTTT. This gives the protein CASSYLRTSANTGEPFF.

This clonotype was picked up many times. The CDR3 here is CASSLATVKGLEQFF. CDR3 bases: TGCGCCAGCAGCTTGGCGACGGTGAAAGGCCTTGAGCAGTTCTTC. This rearrangement joins TRBV5-1 to TRBJ2-1; D gene unclear. CDR1 SGHRS and CDR2 YFSETQ come from the germline V gene. V lost 0 bases to trimming and J lost 9 bases, with 16 bases between them. The CDR3 sequence is 15 residues long.

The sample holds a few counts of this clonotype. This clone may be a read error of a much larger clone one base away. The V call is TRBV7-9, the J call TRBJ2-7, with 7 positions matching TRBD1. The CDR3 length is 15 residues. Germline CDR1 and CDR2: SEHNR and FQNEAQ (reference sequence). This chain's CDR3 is CASSLAVTGYYEQHF. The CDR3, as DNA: TGTGCCAGCAGCTTAGCCGTGACAGGGTACTACGAGCAGCACTTC.

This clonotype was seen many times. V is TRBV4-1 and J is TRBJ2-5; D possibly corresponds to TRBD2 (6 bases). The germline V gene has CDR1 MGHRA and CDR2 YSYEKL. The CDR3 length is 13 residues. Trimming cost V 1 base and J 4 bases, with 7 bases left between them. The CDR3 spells CASSQGRVETQYF. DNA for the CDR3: TGCGCCAGCAGCCAAGGGAGGGTAGAGACCCAGTACTTC.

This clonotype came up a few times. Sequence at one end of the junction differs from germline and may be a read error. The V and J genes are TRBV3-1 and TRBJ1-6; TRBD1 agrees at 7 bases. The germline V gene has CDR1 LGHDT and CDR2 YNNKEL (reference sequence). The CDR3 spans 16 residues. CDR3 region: CASSQGGRGINSPPHF. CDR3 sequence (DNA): TGTGCCAGCAGCCAAGGGGGCAGGGGGATAAATTCACCCCCCCACTTT.

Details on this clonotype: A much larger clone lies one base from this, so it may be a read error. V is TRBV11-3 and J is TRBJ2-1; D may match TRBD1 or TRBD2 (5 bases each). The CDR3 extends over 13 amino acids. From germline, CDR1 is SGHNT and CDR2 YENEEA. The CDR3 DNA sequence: TGTGCCAGCGGGGGATCGCGGTACACTGAGCAGTTCTTC. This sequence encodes CASGGSRYTEQFF.